The 2 T cell receptor beta chains below come from one sample, sequenced in a study of T cells after yellow fever vaccination. TCRdb ran MiXCR on the 5' RACE reads and lists one entry per CDR3 protein. Of 600,000 to 750,000 distinct CDR3 sequences in the sample, 9% to 15% were seen once. The sequencing used PBMCs, collected on the day of the yellow fever booster vaccination. The receptors were gathered from a man aged 30-40 years who received the YFV17D yellow fever vaccine.

In this sample, this clonotype turned up a few times. This chain links TRBV4-2 with TRBJ1-4; TRBD1 matches 8 bases. V lost 3 bases and J lost 7; bases outside the gene matches: 4. The CDR3 totals 14 residues. Germline loops: CDR1 LGHNA, CDR2 YNFKEQ. DNA for the CDR3: TGTGCCAGCAGCCAGGACAGGGACGTTGAAAAACTGTTTTTT. This translates into CASSQDRDVEKLFF.

The rearrangement joins TRBV25-1 to TRBJ2-5, with D perhaps matching TRBD1 or TRBD2 (6 bases each). Germline CDR1 reads MGHDK; CDR2 reads SYGVNS. The CDR3 is 13 amino acids. Trimming removed 4 bases at V and 5 bases at J, with 11 bases between. As DNA, the CDR3 is TGTGCCAGCAGTGGCGGGACATATGAGACCCAGTACTTC. The encoded protein is CASSGGTYETQYF. Combining the CDR3 with reference TRBV25-1 and TRBJ2-5 gives the whole variable domain EADIYQTPRYLVIGTGKKITLECSQTMGHDKMYWYQQDPGMELHLIHYSYGVNSTEKGDLSSESTVSRIRTEHFPLTLESARPSHTSQYLCASSGGTYETQYFGPGTRLLVL.